This TCR beta chain is drawn from a study of T cell responses to AZD1222 COVID-19 vaccine. V was shortened by 4 bases and J by 4 bases, with 11 bases between the two germline ends. Per the germline V gene, CDR1 is SGDLS and CDR2 is YYNGEE. This CDR3 region has 13 residues. Sequencing was performed with immunoSEQ multiplex PCR; in TCRdb, only in-frame clones are kept and a portion is missing. The sample carries roughly 200,000 clones, just over 90% recorded once. The sample holds one count of this clone. Its antigen remains unidentified. General observations from the study: Seropositivity was recorded at baseline in only a handful of AZD1222 recipients.

V usage is TRBV9 and J usage is TRBJ1-1; D remains unclear. This clonotype originated in an adult who received the AZD1222 COVID-19 vaccine. The sequencing used peripheral blood, collected 28 days after the second AZD1222 dose. CDR3 residues: CASSPGRATEAFF. The CDR3 nucleotides are TGTGCCAGCAGCCCTGGGAGGGCCACTGAAGCTTTCTTT.